These 18 T cell receptor beta chains were all obtained from the same sample, sequenced in a study of CD8 T cells in Susac syndrome. RNA, at about 0.5 to 1 ug, was reverse transcribed with random hexamers. MiXCR, run by TCRdb on the immunoSEQ multiplex PCR reads, gives a single entry per CDR3 protein. The table has 45,000 or so distinct CDR3 sequences, over 85% seen once. Input material: CD8+ T cells from PBMCs. The receptors derive from a human donor in good health.

The chain combines TRBV5-1 with TRBJ2-7, with 7 bases that match TRBD1. Losses at the gene ends were 4 bases for V and 3 bases for J; bases not matched to a gene: 7. Germline loops: CDR1 SGHRS, CDR2 YFSETQ. The CDR3 contains 14 residues. CDR3 protein: CASSADREIYEQYF. Written as DNA, the CDR3 is TGCGCCAGCAGCGCTGACAGGGAAATCTACGAGCAGTACTTC.

The DNA of the CDR3 is TGCAGTGCTAGAGATCGGGGGGGAGGCGGCTACGAGCAGTACTTC. Its protein product is CSARDRGGGGYEQYF. V and J are TRBV20-1 and TRBJ2-7; 8 nucleotides match TRBD2. V was clipped by 0 bases and J by 3 bases; unmatched bases: 7. Germline assignment: CDR1 DFQATT and CDR2 SNEGSKA (reference sequence). The CDR3 loop spans 15 amino acids.

The chain is built from TRBV27 and TRBJ2-5; TRBD2 aligns across 11 bases. The germline V gene has CDR1 MNHEY and CDR2 SMNVEV (reference sequence). The CDR3 extends over 16 amino acids. V was pared by 4 bases and J by 0 bases, with 4 bases of the junction left unmatched. CDR3 loop: CASSSGLAGDQETQYF. In DNA, the CDR3 is TGTGCCAGCAGTTCCGGACTAGCGGGCGACCAAGAGACCCAGTACTTC.

The V gene is TRBV5-1, the J gene TRBJ2-1; 7 nucleotides agree with TRBD1. This CDR3 is 15 amino acids long. The germline V gene has CDR1 SGHRS and CDR2 YFSETQ. After removal of 0 bases from V and 6 bases from J, the junction contained 6 bases not matched to a gene. In DNA, the CDR3 is TGCGCCAGCAGCTTGGCACAGGGGTATGGCAATGAGCAGTTCTTC. This codes for CASSLAQGYGNEQFF.

V is TRBV12-3 or TRBV12-4 and J is TRBJ2-3, with D tentatively TRBD1 (6 bases). V lost 2 bases, J lost 0 bases, and 12 bases lay in between. The CDR3 totals 16 residues. The CDR3 sequence: CASSLFLGQSTDTQYF. In DNA form, the CDR3 reads TGTGCCAGCAGTTTATTTCTCGGACAGAGCACAGATACGCAGTATTTT.

V and J are TRBV2 and TRBJ2-6; 7 bases line up with TRBD1. V was pared by 1 base and J by 0 bases, with 9 bases of the junction left unmatched. The germline V gene encodes CDR1 SNHLY and CDR2 FYNNEI. This CDR3 has 19 amino acids. The CDR3, as DNA: TGTGCCAGCAGTGAAGTTTTGGGACAGTACGACTCTGGGGCCAACGTCCTGACTTTC. Its protein product is CASSEVLGQYDSGANVLTF.

The rearrangement joins TRBV15 to TRBJ2-7; D call uncertain. The length of the CDR3 is 13 residues. The ends were cut back, 1 base at V and 5 bases at J, with 9 bases in the middle. From germline, CDR1 is LNHNV and CDR2 YYDKDF (reference sequence). The CDR3 region is CATSRATGHEQYF. Written as DNA, the CDR3 is TGTGCCACCAGCAGAGCCACGGGCCACGAGCAGTACTTC.

The V call is TRBV20-1, the J call TRBJ2-1; 8 nucleotides agree with TRBD2. Germline V gives CDR1 DFQATT, CDR2 SNEGSKA (reference sequence). The trim removed 0 bases at V and 2 bases at J, leaving 3 bases unmatched. This CDR3 is built from 15 residues. CDR3 protein: CSARDPAGAYNEQFF. CDR3 DNA sequence: TGCAGTGCTAGAGATCCAGCGGGAGCCTACAATGAGCAGTTCTTC.

V is TRBV11-2 and J is TRBJ2-7; 7 positions match TRBD2. The CDR3 extends over 14 amino acids. Germline CDR1 reads SGHAT; CDR2 reads FQNNGV. V shed 8 bases and J 7 bases; nucleotides not matched to a gene: 14. The CDR3 region has the DNA TGTGCCAGCTCGAGGGCGGGAGCCCACTCGGAGCAGTACTTC. Its protein is CASSRAGAHSEQYF. Full variable domain (rest looked up from reference TRBV11-2 and TRBJ2-7): EAGVAQSPRYKIIEKRQSVAFWCNPISGHATLYWYQQILGQGPKLLIQFQNNGVVDDSQLPKDRFSAERLKGVDSTLKIQPAKLEDSAVYLCASSRAGAHSEQYFGPGTRLTVT.

The chain combines TRBV27 with TRBJ2-7, with D perhaps matching TRBD1 (6 bases). Trimming shortened V by 2 bases and J by 2 bases, and 22 bases separated the two germline ends. The CDR3 has 18 residues. Per the germline V gene, CDR1 is MNHEY and CDR2 is SMNVEV (reference sequence). CDR3 in DNA: TGTGCCAGCAGTTTAATATCCCCATTAACCGGACAGACCTACGAGCAGTACTTC. It encodes CASSLISPLTGQTYEQYF.

The V call is TRBV19, the J call TRBJ2-7; no clear D. This CDR3 region has 14 residues. Germline V gene lookup returns CDR1 LNHDA and CDR2 SQIVND (reference sequence). Trimming pared 3 bases from V and 5 bases from J, leaving 14 bases between. CDR3 in amino acids: CASSIPGVAHEQYF. In nucleotides, the CDR3 is TGTGCCAGTAGTATTCCTGGTGTGGCGCACGAGCAGTACTTC. Full variable domain (rest looked up from reference TRBV19 and TRBJ2-7): DGGITQSPKYLFRKEGQNVTLSCEQNLNHDAMYWYRQDPGQGLRLIYYSQIVNDFQKGDIAEGYSVSREKKESFPLTVTSAQKNPTAFYLCASSIPGVAHEQYFGPGTRLTVT.

The chain has TRBV5-6 and TRBJ2-1, with D perhaps TRBD1 (6 bases). Between the trimmed V and J ends, which lost 6 bases and 2 bases, there was a span of 15 bases. From germline, CDR1 is SGHDT and CDR2 YYEEEE. The CDR3 is 15 amino acids. CDR3 in DNA: TGTGCCAGCACCCCATCTAGGACAGCCTACAATGAGCAGTTCTTC. Protein sequence: CASTPSRTAYNEQFF.

The chain is built from TRBV10-3 and TRBJ2-5; 11 bases align to TRBD1. V lost 8 bases and J lost 1; bases outside the gene matches: 9. Germline V gives CDR1 ENHRY, CDR2 SYGVKD. This CDR3 is built from 16 residues. CDR3 amino acids: CAIGRTGGALQETQYF. DNA of the CDR3: TGTGCCATCGGCCGGACAGGGGGCGCCCTCCAAGAGACCCAGTACTTC.

CDR3 DNA sequence: TGTGCCAGCAGCTCGACTAGCGGGGGCTCCTACGAGCAGTACTTC. As protein: CASSSTSGGSYEQYF. This chain uses TRBV13 with TRBJ2-7, with 12 nucleotides matching TRBD2. Trimming at V came to 4 bases and at J to 0 bases, leaving 1 base not matched to a gene. Germline CDR1 and CDR2: PRHDT and FYEKMQ (reference sequence). The CDR3 has 15 residues.

The V and J genes are TRBV13 and TRBJ2-1; tentative D call: TRBD1 (6 bases). The CDR3 extends over 14 amino acids. The germline V gene encodes CDR1 PRHDT and CDR2 FYEKMQ (reference sequence). Trimming left V 0 bases short and J 8 bases short, with 11 bases between. The CDR3 here is CASSLGQGVHEQFF. The DNA for the CDR3 is TGTGCCAGCAGCTTAGGACAGGGAGTCCATGAGCAGTTCTTC.

In its sample, this clonotype was seen once. The chain joins TRBV3-1 to TRBJ2-1; D remains ambiguous. Trimming cost V 1 base and J 9 bases, with 7 bases left between them. There are 12 residues in the CDR3. CDR1 is LGHDT and CDR2 is YNNKEL in the germline V gene (reference sequence). CDR3 sequence reads: CASSQGVPEQFF. CDR3 nucleotides: TGTGCCAGCAGCCAAGGGGTTCCTGAGCAGTTCTTC.

The genes are TRBV18 and TRBJ1-6; D remains unclear. This CDR3 contains 19 residues. Germline CDR1 is KGHSH and CDR2 is LQKENI. Deletions cut 8 bases from V and 0 bases from J, with 23 bases between. CDR3 sequence (DNA): TGTGCCAGCAATGTTGGCAGCTATCCGTTGAGCTCCTATAATTCACCCCTCCACTTT. Translated: CASNVGSYPLSSYNSPLHF.

This chain uses TRBV9 with TRBJ2-3; D is unresolved. CDR1 is SGDLS, CDR2 YYNGEE, per germline. The ends were cut back, 4 bases at V and 0 bases at J, with 3 bases in the middle. The CDR3 consists of 12 residues. CDR3 in amino acids: CASSQSTDTQYF. The CDR3 DNA sequence: TGTGCCAGCAGCCAAAGCACAGATACGCAGTATTTT.